This record looks at one T cell receptor (beta chain) sequence and its context. Antigen unknown. TCRdb's copy holds only in-frame clones and misses some; the assay was immunoSEQ multiplex PCR. The sample includes about 680,000 clones, around 72% of them seen just once. CD4+ cells were split into CD45RA+ naive and CD45RA-negative memory subsets. The CDR3 is 15 amino acids. CDR1 is SGHTA, CDR2 FQGTGA, per germline. V dropped 5 bases and J dropped 6 bases, with 20 bases sitting between them. This record comes from a study of shared clonotypes between healthy human individuals. The study's findings and limits: Donor clonotype sharing was expected to depend on sequencing depth. Researchers found naive subsets generally carried larger estimated richness than memory subsets.

This chain links TRBV7-3 with TRBJ2-7; the D gene could be TRBD1 or TRBD2 (5 bases each). The sequence came from a young woman in good health. Material for sequencing was memory CD4+ T cells sorted from blood. Sample subset: CD45RA-negative fraction. The CDR3 protein is CASSPNLRGDSEQYF. CDR3 nucleotide sequence: TGTGCCAGCAGCCCTAATCTAAGGGGAGATTCCGAGCAGTACTTC.